This T cell receptor (beta chain) was observed in a study of T cell responses to AZD1222 COVID-19 vaccine. Study-wide results and caveats: Every sample of the repertoires postdated the peak T cell response. Spike-specific TCR breadth and depth went up after people got two AZD1222 doses. Most donors were white British, females outnumbered males, and clonal diversity was possibly underestimated.

The method was immunoSEQ multiplex PCR; TCRdb's version includes in-frame clones alone and lacks a portion of them. The top ten hold 5% of the sample, which has about 120,000 clones, around 93% seen once. Points on this clone: What it binds is not known.

CDR1 MNHEY and CDR2 SMNVEV come from the germline V gene (reference sequence). This CDR3 has 13 residues. V was pared by 5 bases and J by 6 bases, with 6 bases of the junction left unmatched. The starting material was peripheral blood, obtained 28 days after the second AZD1222 dose. This clonotype was sampled from an adult who received the AZD1222 COVID-19 vaccine. This chain joins TRBV27 and TRBJ1-1, with 7 positions matching TRBD1. The CDR3 DNA reads as TGTGCCAGCAGTCGGGACAGTGCCGCTGAAGCTTTCTTT. This sequence encodes CASSRDSAAEAFF.